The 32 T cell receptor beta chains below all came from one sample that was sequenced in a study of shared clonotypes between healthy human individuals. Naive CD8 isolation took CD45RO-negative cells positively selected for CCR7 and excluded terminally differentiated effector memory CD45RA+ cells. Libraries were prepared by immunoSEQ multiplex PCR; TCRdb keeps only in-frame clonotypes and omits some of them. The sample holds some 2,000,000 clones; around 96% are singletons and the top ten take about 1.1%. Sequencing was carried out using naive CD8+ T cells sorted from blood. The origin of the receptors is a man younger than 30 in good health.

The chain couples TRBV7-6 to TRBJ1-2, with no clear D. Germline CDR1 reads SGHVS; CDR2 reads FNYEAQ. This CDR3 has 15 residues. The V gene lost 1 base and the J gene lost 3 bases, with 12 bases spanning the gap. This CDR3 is CASSLGTPGDYGYTF. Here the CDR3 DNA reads TGTGCCAGCAGCTTAGGGACCCCCGGGGACTATGGCTACACCTTC.

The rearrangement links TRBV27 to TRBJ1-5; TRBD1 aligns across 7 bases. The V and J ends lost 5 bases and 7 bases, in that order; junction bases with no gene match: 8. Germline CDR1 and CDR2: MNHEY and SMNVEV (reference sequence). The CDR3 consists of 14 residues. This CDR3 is CASSRQGPGQPQHF. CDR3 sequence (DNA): TGTGCCAGCAGTAGACAGGGACCGGGGCAGCCCCAGCATTTT.

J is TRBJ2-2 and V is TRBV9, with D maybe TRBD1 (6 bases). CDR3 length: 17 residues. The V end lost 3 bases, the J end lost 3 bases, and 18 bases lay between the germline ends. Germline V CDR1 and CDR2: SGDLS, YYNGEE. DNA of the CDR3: TGTGCCAGCAGCGGGACAGAAAACTATGGGGACACCGGGGAGCTGTTTTTT. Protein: CASSGTENYGDTGELFF.

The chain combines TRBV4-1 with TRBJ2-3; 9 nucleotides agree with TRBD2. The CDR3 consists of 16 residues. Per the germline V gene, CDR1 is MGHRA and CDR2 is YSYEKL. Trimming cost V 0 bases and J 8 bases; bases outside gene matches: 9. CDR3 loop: CASSQDGLAGVGTQYF. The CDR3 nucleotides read TGCGCCAGCAGCCAAGACGGATTAGCGGGGGTGGGTACGCAGTATTTT.

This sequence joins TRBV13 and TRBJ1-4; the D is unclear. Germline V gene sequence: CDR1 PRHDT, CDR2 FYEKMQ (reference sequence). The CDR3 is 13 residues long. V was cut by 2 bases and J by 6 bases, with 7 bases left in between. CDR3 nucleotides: TGTGCCAGCAGCTTATACGGGGATGAAAAACTGTTTTTT. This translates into CASSLYGDEKLFF.

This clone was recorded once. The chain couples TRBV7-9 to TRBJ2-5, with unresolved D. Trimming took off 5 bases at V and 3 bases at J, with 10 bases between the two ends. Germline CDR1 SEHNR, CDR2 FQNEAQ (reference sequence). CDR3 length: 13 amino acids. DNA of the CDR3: TGTGCCAGCAGCGGTTGGGCAGAAGAGACCCAGTACTTC. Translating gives CASSGWAEETQYF. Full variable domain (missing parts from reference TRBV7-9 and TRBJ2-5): DTGVSQNPRHKITKRGQNVTFRCDPISEHNRLYWYRQTLGQGPEFLTYFQNEAQLEKSRLLSDRFSAERPKGSFSTLEIQRTEQGDSAMYLCASSGWAEETQYFGPGTRLLVL.

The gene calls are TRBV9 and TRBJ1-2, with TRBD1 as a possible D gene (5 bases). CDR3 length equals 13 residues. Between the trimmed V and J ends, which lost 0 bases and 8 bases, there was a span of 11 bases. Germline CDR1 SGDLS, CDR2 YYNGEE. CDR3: CASSVGTIWGYTF. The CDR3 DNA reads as TGTGCCAGCAGCGTAGGGACAATTTGGGGCTACACCTTC.

In DNA, the CDR3 is TGTGCCTGGTGGGCAGGGCTTGACTATGGCTACACCTTC. Its protein product is CAWWAGLDYGYTF. The chain uses TRBV30 and TRBJ1-2; D is possibly TRBD1 (5 bases). The CDR3 runs to 13 residues. V was pared by 5 bases and J by 3 bases, with 13 bases between. The germline V gene has CDR1 GTSNPN and CDR2 SVGIG (reference sequence).

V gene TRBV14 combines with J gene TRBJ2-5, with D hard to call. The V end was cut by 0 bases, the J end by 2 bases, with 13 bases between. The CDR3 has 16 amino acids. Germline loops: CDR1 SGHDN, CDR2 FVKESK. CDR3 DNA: TGTGCCAGCAGCCAAGATTTGTTACAGACACAAGAGACCCAGTACTTC. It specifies CASSQDLLQTQETQYF.

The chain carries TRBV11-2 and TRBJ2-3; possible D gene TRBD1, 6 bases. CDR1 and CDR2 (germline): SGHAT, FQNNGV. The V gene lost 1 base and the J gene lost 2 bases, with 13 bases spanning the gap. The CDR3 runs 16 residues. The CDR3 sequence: CASSLGGRSFTDTQYF. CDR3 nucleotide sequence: TGTGCCAGCAGCTTAGGGGGGCGGTCCTTCACAGATACGCAGTATTTT. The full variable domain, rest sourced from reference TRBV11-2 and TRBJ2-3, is EAGVAQSPRYKIIEKRQSVAFWCNPISGHATLYWYQQILGQGPKLLIQFQNNGVVDDSQLPKDRFSAERLKGVDSTLKIQPAKLEDSAVYLCASSLGGRSFTDTQYFGPGTRLTVL.

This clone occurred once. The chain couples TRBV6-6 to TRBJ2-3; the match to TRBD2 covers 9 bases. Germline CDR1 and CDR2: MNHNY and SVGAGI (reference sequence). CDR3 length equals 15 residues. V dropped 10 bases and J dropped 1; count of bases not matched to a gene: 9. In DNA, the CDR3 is TGTGCCACCTATACCGGGACTAGCCGCACAGATACGCAGTATTTT. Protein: CATYTGTSRTDTQYF.

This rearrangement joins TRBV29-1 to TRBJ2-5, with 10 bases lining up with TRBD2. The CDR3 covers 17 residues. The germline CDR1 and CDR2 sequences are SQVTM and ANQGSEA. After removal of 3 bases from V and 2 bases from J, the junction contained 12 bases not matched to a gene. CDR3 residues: CSVDSLAGAPPQETQYF. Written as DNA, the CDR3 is TGCAGCGTTGATTCCCTAGCGGGGGCCCCACCTCAAGAGACCCAGTACTTC.

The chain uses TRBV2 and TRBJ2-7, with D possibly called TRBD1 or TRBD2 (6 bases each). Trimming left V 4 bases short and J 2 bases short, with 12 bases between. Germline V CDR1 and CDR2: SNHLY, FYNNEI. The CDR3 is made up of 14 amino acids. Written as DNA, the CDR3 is TGTGCCAGCAGTGTGGGGGGCAAAACCTACGAGCAGTACTTC. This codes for CASSVGGKTYEQYF.

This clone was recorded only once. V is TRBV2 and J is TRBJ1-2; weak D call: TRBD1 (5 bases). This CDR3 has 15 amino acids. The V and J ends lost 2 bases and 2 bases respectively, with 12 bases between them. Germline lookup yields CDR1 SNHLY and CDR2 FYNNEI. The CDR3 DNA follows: TGTGCCAGCAGTGAAACCCCCAGGGACAACTATGGCTACACCTTC. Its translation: CASSETPRDNYGYTF.

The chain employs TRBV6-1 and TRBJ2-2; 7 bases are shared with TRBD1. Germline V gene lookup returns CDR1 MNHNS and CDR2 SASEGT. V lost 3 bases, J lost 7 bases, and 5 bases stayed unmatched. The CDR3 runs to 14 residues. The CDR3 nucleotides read TGTGCCAGCAGTGATTGGAGACAGGGCGGGGAGCTGTTTTTT. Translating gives CASSDWRQGGELFF.

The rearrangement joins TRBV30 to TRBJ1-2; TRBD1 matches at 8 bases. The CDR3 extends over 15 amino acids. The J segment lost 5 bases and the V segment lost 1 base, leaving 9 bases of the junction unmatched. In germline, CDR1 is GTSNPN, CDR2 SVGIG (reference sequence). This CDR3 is CAWSDSQGAGYGYTF. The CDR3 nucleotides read TGTGCCTGGAGTGACTCTCAGGGGGCGGGGTATGGCTACACCTTC.

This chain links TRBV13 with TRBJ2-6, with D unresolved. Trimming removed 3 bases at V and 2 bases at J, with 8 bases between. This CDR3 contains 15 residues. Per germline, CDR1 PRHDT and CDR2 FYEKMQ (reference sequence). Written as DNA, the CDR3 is TGTGCCAGCAGCTTGAAATTAACTGGGGCCAACGTCCTGACTTTC. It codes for CASSLKLTGANVLTF. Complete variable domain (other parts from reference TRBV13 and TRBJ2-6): AAGVIQSPRHLIKEKRETATLKCYPIPRHDTVYWYQQGPGQDPQFLISFYEKMQSDKGSIPDRFSAQQFSDYHSELNMSSLELGDSALYFCASSLKLTGANVLTFGAGSRLTVL.

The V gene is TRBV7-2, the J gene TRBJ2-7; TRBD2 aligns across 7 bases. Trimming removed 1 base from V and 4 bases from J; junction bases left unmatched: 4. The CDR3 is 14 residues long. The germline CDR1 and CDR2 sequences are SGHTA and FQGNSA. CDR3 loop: CASSLVLAAYEQYF. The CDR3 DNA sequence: TGTGCCAGCAGCTTAGTTCTAGCGGCATACGAGCAGTACTTC.

The CDR3 nucleotides read TGTGCCAGCAGCTTAAACCCGGCTAGCGGCTACGAGCAGTACTTC. It specifies CASSLNPASGYEQYF. J is TRBJ2-7 and V is TRBV7-2; 7 nucleotides align to TRBD2. The CDR3 totals 15 residues. The V gene's germline CDR1 is SGHTA and CDR2 FQGNSA. Losses at the gene ends were 2 bases for V and 3 bases for J; bases not matched to a gene: 7. Filled out from reference TRBV7-2 and TRBJ2-7, the complete variable domain reads GAGVSQSPSNKVTEKGKDVELRCDPISGHTALYWYRQSLGQGLEFLIYFQGNSAPDKSGLPSDRFSAERTGGSVSTLTIQRTQQEDSAVYLCASSLNPASGYEQYFGPGTRLTVT.

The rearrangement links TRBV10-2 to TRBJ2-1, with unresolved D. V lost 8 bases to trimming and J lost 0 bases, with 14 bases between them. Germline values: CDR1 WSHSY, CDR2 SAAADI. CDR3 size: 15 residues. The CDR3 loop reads CASVGSGSSYNEQFF. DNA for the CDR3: TGCGCCAGCGTGGGATCAGGAAGCTCCTACAATGAGCAGTTCTTC.

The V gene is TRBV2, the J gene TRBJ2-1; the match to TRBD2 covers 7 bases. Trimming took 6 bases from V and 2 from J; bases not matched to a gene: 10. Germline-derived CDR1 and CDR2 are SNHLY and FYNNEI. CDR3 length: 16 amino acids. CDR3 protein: CASRAGLADPYNEQFF. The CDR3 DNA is TGTGCCAGCAGGGCGGGGCTAGCGGATCCCTACAATGAGCAGTTCTTC.

The CDR3 loop is CASNLNRGPGTEAFF. CDR3 DNA: TGTGCCAGCAACCTTAACAGGGGGCCGGGCACTGAAGCTTTCTTT. The chain has TRBV16 and TRBJ1-1; 9 bases are shared with TRBD1. CDR3 size: 15 residues. The germline CDR1 and CDR2 sequences are KGHSY and FQNENV. V lost 7 bases, J lost 4 bases, and 10 bases stayed unmatched.

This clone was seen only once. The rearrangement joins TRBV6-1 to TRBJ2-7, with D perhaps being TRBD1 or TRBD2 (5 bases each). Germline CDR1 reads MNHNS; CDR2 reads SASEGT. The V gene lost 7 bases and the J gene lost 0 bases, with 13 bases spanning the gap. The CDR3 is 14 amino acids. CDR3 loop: CASTSRGVSYEQYF. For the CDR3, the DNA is TGTGCCAGCACTTCCCGAGGGGTCTCCTACGAGCAGTACTTC.

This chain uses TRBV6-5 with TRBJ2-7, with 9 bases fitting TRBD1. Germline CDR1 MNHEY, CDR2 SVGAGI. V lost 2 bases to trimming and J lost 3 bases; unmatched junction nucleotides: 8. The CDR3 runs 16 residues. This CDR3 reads CASSYPTGQGFYEQYF. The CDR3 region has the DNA TGTGCCAGCAGTTACCCGACGGGACAGGGTTTCTACGAGCAGTACTTC.

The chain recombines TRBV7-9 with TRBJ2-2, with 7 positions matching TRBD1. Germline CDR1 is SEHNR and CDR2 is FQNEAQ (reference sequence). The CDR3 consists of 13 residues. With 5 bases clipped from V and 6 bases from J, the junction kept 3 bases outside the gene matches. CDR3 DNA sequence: TGTGCCAGCAGCCCAGGGACAGCCGGGGAGCTGTTTTTT. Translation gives CASSPGTAGELFF. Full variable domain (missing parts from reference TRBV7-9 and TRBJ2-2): DTGVSQNPRHKITKRGQNVTFRCDPISEHNRLYWYRQTLGQGPEFLTYFQNEAQLEKSRLLSDRFSAERPKGSFSTLEIQRTEQGDSAMYLCASSPGTAGELFFGEGSRLTVL.

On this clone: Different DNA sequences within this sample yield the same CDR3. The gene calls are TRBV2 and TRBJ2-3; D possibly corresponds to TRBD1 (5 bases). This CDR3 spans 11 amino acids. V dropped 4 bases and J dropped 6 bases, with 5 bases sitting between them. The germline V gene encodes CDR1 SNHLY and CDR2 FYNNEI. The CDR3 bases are TGTGCCAGCAGTGGGGGCGATACGCAGTATTTT. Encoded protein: CASSGGDTQYF.

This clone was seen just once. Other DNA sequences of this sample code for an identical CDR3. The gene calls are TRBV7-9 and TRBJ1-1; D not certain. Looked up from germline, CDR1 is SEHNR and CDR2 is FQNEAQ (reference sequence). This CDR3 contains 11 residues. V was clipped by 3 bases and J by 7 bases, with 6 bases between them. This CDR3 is CASSLAGEAFF. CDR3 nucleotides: TGTGCCAGCAGCTTGGCCGGTGAAGCTTTCTTT.

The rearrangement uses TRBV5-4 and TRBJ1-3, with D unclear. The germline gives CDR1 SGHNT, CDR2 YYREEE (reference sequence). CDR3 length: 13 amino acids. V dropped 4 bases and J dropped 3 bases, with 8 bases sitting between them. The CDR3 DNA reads TGTGCCAGCAGCCAAAACCGTGGAAACACCATATATTTT. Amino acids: CASSQNRGNTIYF.

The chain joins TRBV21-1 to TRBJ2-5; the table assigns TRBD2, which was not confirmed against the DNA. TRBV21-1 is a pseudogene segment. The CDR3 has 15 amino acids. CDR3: CASSNKEAGKRTQYF. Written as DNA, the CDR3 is TGTGCCAGCAGCAATAAAGAGGCGGGGAAGCGGACCCAGTACTTC.

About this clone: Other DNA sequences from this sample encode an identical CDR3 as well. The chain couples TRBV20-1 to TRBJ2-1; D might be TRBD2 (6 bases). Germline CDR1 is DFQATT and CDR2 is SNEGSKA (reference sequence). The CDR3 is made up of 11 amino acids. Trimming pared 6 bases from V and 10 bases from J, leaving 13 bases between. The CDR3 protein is CSARLVSEQFF. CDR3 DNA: TGCAGTGCGCGACTAGTCTCCGAGCAGTTCTTC.

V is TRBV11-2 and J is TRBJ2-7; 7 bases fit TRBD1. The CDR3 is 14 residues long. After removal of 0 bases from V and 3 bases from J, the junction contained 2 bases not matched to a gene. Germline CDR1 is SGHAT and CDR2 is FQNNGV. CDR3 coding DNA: TGTGCCAGCAGCTTAGACTACAGGGGCTACGAGCAGTACTTC. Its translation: CASSLDYRGYEQYF.

The CDR3 sequence is CASSLPLAVIYNEQFF. CDR3 coding DNA: TGCGCCAGCAGTCTCCCACTAGCGGTAATATACAATGAGCAGTTCTTC. This chain links TRBV5-1 with TRBJ2-1; 8 nucleotides align to TRBD2. Germline assignment: CDR1 SGHRS and CDR2 YFSETQ. The V segment lost 5 bases and the J segment 4 bases; nucleotides outside the gene matches: 11. This CDR3 has 16 residues. Looking up the rest from reference TRBV5-1 and TRBJ2-1 gives the full variable domain: KAGVTQTPRYLIKTRGQQVTLSCSPISGHRSVSWYQQTPGQGLQFLFEYFSETQRNKGNFPGRFSGRQFSNSRSEMNVSTLELGDSALYLCASSLPLAVIYNEQFFGPGTRLTVL.